These T cell receptor beta chains were read from a single sample in a study of cytomegalovirus exposure and HLA in healthy donors. Assay: immunoSEQ multiplex PCR; the TCRdb copy retains only in-frame clones and omits some. The sample has around 150,000 clones, approximately 78% seen once. Specimen: PBMCs. The receptors derive from a male donor in good health and CMV-seronegative. Both conserved end residues are part of each CDR3. A D gene is named only where the DNA matches it firmly. Clone size is given for some rows only: seen once, a few or many times, or a class if the clone is expanded.

>TRBV6-6|TRBJ2-7|few|-
CASTDPRLGSYEQYF
TGTGCCAGCACCGACCCCCGGCTAGGCTCCTACGAGCAGTACTTC
>TRBV19|TRBJ2-4|-|-
CASARDNQAKNIQYF
TGTGCCAGTGCCCGGGACAATCAAGCCAAAAACATTCAGTACTTC
>TRBV9|TRBJ2-1|-|-
CASSSRGDSSYNEQFF
TGTGCCAGCAGCAGCAGGGGGGATAGCTCCTACAATGAGCAGTTCTTC
>TRBV6-5|TRBJ2-7|-|-
CASSYSHGREQYF
TGTGCCAGCAGCTACTCGCACGGTCGGGAGCAGTACTTC
>TRBV7-7|TRBJ2-5|-|TRBD2
CASSLGSSGGSETQYF
TGTGCTAGCAGCTTAGGGTCTAGCGGGGGGTCAGAGACCCAGTACTTC
>TRBV27|TRBJ2-3|once|TRBD2
CASSLKPPAPSGRAGTQYF
TGTGCCAGCAGTTTAAAACCCCCCGCTCCTAGCGGGAGGGCCGGTACGCAGTATTTT
>TRBV5-1|TRBJ2-5|-|TRBD2
CASSLAGLDRETQYF
TGCGCCAGCAGCTTGGCGGGACTAGATCGAGAGACCCAGTACTTC
>TRBV27|TRBJ1-2|-|TRBD1
CASSIGTGWSGYTF
TGTGCCAGCAGCATCGGGACAGGGTGGTCTGGCTACACCTTC
>TRBV27|TRBJ1-1|-|-
CASTRWGGNTEAFF
TGTGCCAGCACTCGGTGGGGCGGGAACACTGAAGCTTTCTTT
>TRBV25-1|TRBJ2-5|once|TRBD1
CASSEPGQGETQYF
TGTGCCAGCAGTGAACCGGGACAGGGAGAGACCCAGTACTTC
>TRBV28|TRBJ1-1|-|-
CASTPDRYTEAFF
TGTGCCAGCACTCCGGACAGATACACTGAAGCTTTCTTT
>TRBV9|TRBJ2-1|-|-
CASSVADRSSYNEQFF
TGTGCCAGCAGCGTAGCTGACCGGAGCTCCTACAATGAGCAGTTCTTC
>TRBV25-1|TRBJ2-7|-|TRBD2
CASSGSGTSGRRNEQYF
TGTGCCAGCAGTGGCTCCGGGACTAGCGGGAGAAGGAACGAGCAGTACTTC
>TRBV10-3|TRBJ1-2|-|-
CATLSRPSNYGYTF
TGTGCCACCTTATCTAGACCTTCTAACTATGGCTACACCTTC
>TRBV5-1|TRBJ2-1|once|TRBD2
CASSSMGLAEPNEQFF
TGCGCCAGCAGCAGCATGGGACTAGCGGAACCCAATGAGCAGTTCTTC
>TRBV27|TRBJ2-1|-|-
CASSFGLYSYNEQFF
TGTGCCAGCAGTTTTGGTCTCTACTCCTACAATGAGCAGTTCTTC
>TRBV15|TRBJ1-2|-|-
CATSRDFTAGNGYTF
TGTGCCACCAGCAGAGATTTTACGGCGGGTAACGGCTACACCTTC
>TRBV6-1|TRBJ1-6|-|-
CASSSRGWNSPLHF
TGTGCCAGCAGCTCCAGGGGCTGGAATTCACCCCTCCACTTT
>TRBV2|TRBJ2-7|-|-
CASSETRQGINGQYF
TGTGCCAGCAGTGAAACGCGGCAGGGAATAAACGGGCAGTACTTC
>TRBV7-8|TRBJ2-2|-|-
CASSPRDTGELFF
TGTGCCAGCAGCCCCAGGGACACCGGGGAGCTGTTTTTT
>TRBV6-5|TRBJ2-7|few|TRBD2
CASSFHSGRAGEQYF
TGTGCCAGCAGTTTCCATAGCGGGAGGGCGGGGGAGCAGTACTTC
>TRBV9|TRBJ1-5|-|-
CASSAGGPSSNQPQHF
TGTGCCAGCAGCGCGGGGGGGCCGTCTAGCAATCAGCCCCAGCATTTT
>TRBV5-1|TRBJ2-3|-|-
CASSLVAGKGDTQYF
TGCGCCAGCAGCTTGGTGGCGGGGAAAGGAGATACGCAGTATTTT
>TRBV30|TRBJ2-2|-|-
CAWSVKLAGELFF
TGTGCCTGGAGTGTAAAACTAGCCGGGGAGCTGTTTTTT
>TRBV18|TRBJ2-7|few|TRBD2
CASSPLLTSGGAGNEQYF
TGTGCCAGCTCACCCCTACTGACTAGCGGGGGGGCTGGGAACGAGCAGTACTTC
>TRBV7-6|TRBJ2-7|-|-
CASSVDQGSEQYF
TGTGCCAGCAGCGTAGATCAGGGGAGCGAGCAGTACTTC
>TRBV28|TRBJ2-1|-|-
CASSLRSGIAYNEQFF
TGTGCCAGCAGTTTACGGTCAGGAATTGCCTACAATGAGCAGTTCTTC
>TRBV19|TRBJ2-7|-|-
CASSIGRGYEQYF
TGTGCCAGTAGTATTGGCAGGGGCTACGAGCAGTACTTC
>TRBV11-2|TRBJ1-5|-|-
CASSHTGNQPQHF
TGTGCCAGCAGCCATACAGGGAACCAGCCCCAGCATTTT
>TRBV14|TRBJ2-1|few|TRBD2
CASSELAGGQYNEQFF
TGTGCCAGCAGCGAGTTAGCGGGAGGGCAATACAATGAGCAGTTCTTC
>TRBV9|TRBJ2-3|-|-
CASSAFSDTQYF
TGTGCCAGCAGCGCCTTTTCAGATACGCAGTATTTT
>TRBV2|TRBJ2-7|-|-
CASRGRPYEQYF
TGTGCCAGCAGAGGCAGGCCCTACGAGCAGTACTTC
>TRBV19|TRBJ2-3|few|-
CASSLQGRTDTQYF
TGTGCCAGTAGTCTACAGGGCCGGACAGATACGCAGTATTTT
>TRBV7-3|TRBJ2-7|-|-
CASSLTPEGVITSEQYF
TGTGCCAGCAGCTTAACGCCCGAAGGGGTTATCACATCCGAGCAGTACTTC
>TRBV4-2|TRBJ2-5|-|-
CASSQDERATETQYF
TGTGCCAGCAGCCAAGATGAGAGGGCCACAGAGACCCAGTACTTC
>TRBV4-3|TRBJ1-2|-|-
CASSQDIAGYGYTF
TGCGCCAGCAGCCAAGATATCGCGGGCTATGGCTACACCTTC
>TRBV27|TRBJ1-1|-|-
CASSLSATFNTEAFF
TGTGCCAGCAGTTTATCGGCGACATTCAACACTGAAGCTTTCTTT